Listed below are T cell receptor beta chains from one sample, sequenced in a study of OX40 agonist ivuxolimab in advanced cancers. The table came from immunoSEQ multiplex PCR; TCRdb's copy has only in-frame clones and leaves some out. The sample lists more than 15,000 clones; around 67% were seen once. Source: CD4+ or CD8+ T cells sorted from blood, taken in a trial of the OX40 agonist ivuxolimab. These receptors were collected from an adult with an advanced solid tumor such as melanoma, head and neck, liver or kidney cancer. Each CDR3 is given with its conserved first and last residue. D genes are given only for firm matches. For some rows the clone size is stated as once, few or many, or as a class when expanded; others skip it.

V	size	J	D	DNA	CDR3
TRBV10-3	NA	TRBJ2-7	TRBD2	TGTGCCATCAGTGACGGACTAGCGGGAACACTAAACTACGAGCAGTACTTC	CAISDGLAGTLNYEQYF
TRBV6-6	NA	TRBJ1-5	NA	TGTGCCAGCAGTTACTCTGACAGTAGGGGCAATCAGCCCCAGCATTTT	CASSYSDSRGNQPQHF
TRBV7-9	NA	TRBJ2-1	NA	TGTGCCAGCAGCTTATCTACAGGGCTAGCTGATGAGCAGTTCTTC	CASSLSTGLADEQFF
TRBV7-9	NA	TRBJ1-2	NA	TGTGCCAGCAGCTTAAACCGTCTAAGACAGCTCCCAGACGGCTACACCTTC	CASSLNRLRQLPDGYTF
TRBV6-5	NA	TRBJ1-4	NA	TGTGCCAGCAGTTACTCGGAGTCAACTAATGAAAAACTGTTTTTT	CASSYSESTNEKLFF
TRBV7-9	NA	TRBJ2-1	NA	TGTGCCAGCAGCTTTCGCGAGCAAAGCTCCTACAATGAGCAGTTCTTC	CASSFREQSSYNEQFF
TRBV14	NA	TRBJ2-1	TRBD1	TGTGCCAGCAGCCAGAGGACAGGGGGCAGGTACAATGAGCAGTTCTTC	CASSQRTGGRYNEQFF
TRBV28	once	TRBJ1-5	NA	TGTGCCAGCAGTTTCGACCAGACTAGCAATCAGCCCCAGCATTTT	CASSFDQTSNQPQHF
TRBV7-2	NA	TRBJ2-7	NA	TGTGCCAGCAGCTTAAGGGGCGGGGTGTACGAGCAGTACTTC	CASSLRGGVYEQYF
TRBV27	NA	TRBJ2-7	TRBD2	TGTGCCAGCAGTTTTCCGGGACTAGCGTTGAACGAGCAGTACTTC	CASSFPGLALNEQYF
TRBV18	NA	TRBJ2-1	TRBD2	TGTGCCAGCTCACCACCGTTAGGGCTAGCGGGGAGGAGTCCCAATGAGCAGTTCTTC	CASSPPLGLAGRSPNEQFF
TRBV25-1	NA	TRBJ2-1	NA	TGTGCCAGCAGAGAGCAGTCCTGGGGGAATGAGCAGTTCTTC	CASREQSWGNEQFF
TRBV10-3	NA	TRBJ2-7	NA	TGTGCCATCAGTGAGTCTGTGCCCCGCTACGAGCAGTACTTC	CAISESVPRYEQYF
TRBV2	NA	TRBJ2-1	NA	TGTGCCAGCAGCGTCTCCTACAATGAGCAGTTCTTC	CASSVSYNEQFF
TRBV13	NA	TRBJ1-5	NA	TGTGCCAGCAGCTTTTGGGGAAATCAGCCCCAGCATTTT	CASSFWGNQPQHF
TRBV4-3	NA	TRBJ2-7	NA	TGCGCCAGCAGCCAAGCCCACCGGGTCGGAGCCTACGAGCAGTACTTC	CASSQAHRVGAYEQYF
TRBV9	NA	TRBJ2-1	TRBD1	TGTGCCAGCAGCGTAAACGAGGAACAGGGGGGAAAAAATGAGCAGTTCTTC	CASSVNEEQGGKNEQFF
TRBV11-2	few	TRBJ2-1	NA	TGTGCCAGCAGCTTCCCAAGGGGGGGGGACGGCTCCTACAATGAGCAGTTCTTC	CASSFPRGGDGSYNEQFF
TRBV2	NA	TRBJ2-2	TRBD1	TGTGCCAGCAGTGACAGGGGGAGTAGCGGGGAGCTGTTTTTT	CASSDRGSSGELFF
TRBV21-1	few	TRBJ2-7	NA	TGTGCCAGCAGCCAAGATCGTGCGGGAGGACCCCCCTACGAGCAGTACTTC	CASSQDRAGGPPYEQYF
TRBV19	NA	TRBJ1-5	NA	TGTGCCAGTAGTATAGGGGGTTCCAGTCAGCCCCAGCATTTT	CASSIGGSSQPQHF
TRBV7-6	NA	TRBJ1-4	NA	TGTGCCAGCAGCTTAGATCCCGGGTTACGTGCTAGTGAAAAACTGTTTTTT	CASSLDPGLRASEKLFF
TRBV14	NA	TRBJ2-7	TRBD2	TGTGCCAGCAGCCCCCGGACTAGCGGGATTATTTACGAGCAGTACTTC	CASSPRTSGIIYEQYF
TRBV11-2	NA	TRBJ2-3	NA	TGTGCCAGCAGCCTAGGGGCTACGCAGTATTTT	CASSLGATQYF
TRBV7-9	once	TRBJ2-1	NA	TGTGCCAGCAGCTCGGGACACTTTTCCTACAATGAGCAGTTCTTC	CASSSGHFSYNEQFF
TRBV7-9	NA	TRBJ2-5	NA	TGTGCCAGCAGCTTAGAGAATAGGGAGACCCAGTACTTC	CASSLENRETQYF
TRBV6-1	NA	TRBJ2-5	NA	TGTGCCAGCAGTGAATGGTACGGGACCCTCCAAGAGACCCAGTACTTC	CASSEWYGTLQETQYF
TRBV28	NA	TRBJ2-7	NA	TGTGCCAGCAGATCAACCTCCACAGGGTACGATGGCTACGAGCAGTACTTC	CASRSTSTGYDGYEQYF
TRBV15	once	TRBJ2-5	NA	TGTGCCACCACCACCAGTAGCGGTATCAGGGAGACCCAGTACTTC	CATTTSSGIRETQYF
TRBV19	few	TRBJ2-1	TRBD2	TGTGCCAGTAGTACCAGCGGGAGCTCCTACAATGAGCAGTTCTTC	CASSTSGSSYNEQFF
TRBV19	NA	TRBJ2-7	NA	TGTGCCAGTACCCCCGGGCGGACTACCTACGAGCAGTACTTC	CASTPGRTTYEQYF
TRBV29-1	few	TRBJ1-2	NA	TGCAGCGTTGAGAACAGGTTCTATGGCTACACCTTC	CSVENRFYGYTF
TRBV13	few	TRBJ2-3	TRBD2	TGTGCCAGCAGCTTGGGTTTTGGGACTAGTCTGGAGACAGATACGCAGTATTTT	CASSLGFGTSLETDTQYF
TRBV5-5	NA	TRBJ2-7	TRBD1	TGTGCCAGCAGCTTGACGACAGGGGAAATCTACGAGCAGTACTTC	CASSLTTGEIYEQYF
TRBV6-1	few	TRBJ2-7	NA	TGTGCCAGCAGTGAAGGGTCCGGGTTCTACTACGAGCAGTACTTC	CASSEGSGFYYEQYF
TRBV27	NA	TRBJ2-1	TRBD2	TGTGCCAGCAGTTTCACCGGGACTAACTACAATGAGCAGTTCTTC	CASSFTGTNYNEQFF
TRBV5-4	NA	TRBJ1-4	NA	TGTGCCAGCAGCGATGGGTGGGGGAGACTGTTTTTT	CASSDGWGRLFF
TRBV27	NA	TRBJ2-7	TRBD2	TGTGCCAGCAGTCCGAGACTAGCGGGAGGCGAGCAGTACTTC	CASSPRLAGGEQYF
TRBV7-6	NA	TRBJ2-7	NA	TGTGCCAGCAGCCATCTAGCGAGCTCCTACGAGCAGTACTTC	CASSHLASSYEQYF
TRBV7-3	NA	TRBJ2-3	TRBD1	TGTGCCAGCAGCCCAACAGGGGCCTGGGGGGATACGCAGTATTTT	CASSPTGAWGDTQYF
TRBV6-5	few	TRBJ2-7	NA	TGTGCCAGCAGTTATTCGACGGCGGGGAGCTACGAGCAGTACTTC	CASSYSTAGSYEQYF
TRBV6-7	NA	TRBJ2-7	NA	TGTGCCAGCAGTGTTTTAGGTAGCGACGAGCAGTACTTC	CASSVLGSDEQYF
TRBV7-9	NA	TRBJ2-3	NA	TGTGCCAGCAGCCAACTAGGGCAAAGAGCAGATACGCAGTATTTT	CASSQLGQRADTQYF
TRBV6-4	NA	TRBJ2-1	NA	TGTGCCAGCAGTGAAGAAGGGGTATGGTCAGGCCGATACAATGAGCAGTTCTTC	CASSEEGVWSGRYNEQFF
TRBV7-9	NA	TRBJ2-3	TRBD2	TGTGCCAGCAGCGCCAGACTAGCGGGGATCACAGATACGCAGTATTTT	CASSARLAGITDTQYF
TRBV7-9	NA	TRBJ1-2	NA	TGTGCCAGCAGCTTAATTGACAGGACTTCTGGCTACACCTTC	CASSLIDRTSGYTF
TRBV7-6	NA	TRBJ2-7	TRBD2	TGTGCCAGCAGAATCGGGACTAGAGGCGAGCAGTACTTC	CASRIGTRGEQYF
TRBV11-2	NA	TRBJ2-2	NA	TGTGCCAGCAGCTTAGCGGGACCACACACCGGGGAGCTGTTTTTT	CASSLAGPHTGELFF
TRBV28	NA	TRBJ2-7	NA	TGTGCCAGCAGTCGATTCTACGAGCAGTACTTC	CASSRFYEQYF
TRBV5-5	NA	TRBJ1-3	TRBD1	TGTGCCAGCAGCTTGGGCCGGGACAGGGGATCGTCTGGAAACACCATATATTTT	CASSLGRDRGSSGNTIYF
TRBV6-6	NA	TRBJ2-7	NA	TGTGCCAGCAGTTTAGAGCCAGGCCCCTACGAGCAGTACTTC	CASSLEPGPYEQYF
TRBV5-4	NA	TRBJ1-3	NA	TGTGCCAGCAGCGGGGGGGACACAGACTCTGGAAACACCATATATTTT	CASSGGDTDSGNTIYF
TRBV7-8	NA	TRBJ2-7	NA	TGTGCCAGCAGCTTAGGAGGGGGGCCCCGCTCCTACGAGCAGTACTTC	CASSLGGGPRSYEQYF
TRBV6-4	NA	TRBJ2-1	TRBD2	TGTGCCAGCAGTGACTCGGGGACTAGCGGATGGAATGAGCAGTTCTTC	CASSDSGTSGWNEQFF
TRBV6-6	NA	TRBJ2-1	NA	TGTGCCAGCAGTTACACCGGGGATGAGCAGTTCTTC	CASSYTGDEQFF
TRBV7-3	NA	TRBJ2-7	NA	TGTGCCAGCAGCTCACCCGTGGGGTACGAGCAGTACTTC	CASSSPVGYEQYF
TRBV10-3	NA	TRBJ1-2	NA	TGTGCCATCAGTGAGTCGGGAGGGGTGGATTATGGCTACACCTTC	CAISESGGVDYGYTF